These 25 T cell receptor beta chains originate from one sample sequenced in a study of cytomegalovirus exposure and HLA in healthy donors. This PCR relied on a set of 60 Vbeta primers and 13 Jbeta primers. Measured with immunoSEQ multiplex PCR; TCRdb has only the in-frame clones, and not every one. The sample contains over 150,000 clones, around 70% of which appear only once. The sequencing sample was made of PBMCs. The receptors stem from a male donor in good health and CMV-seronegative.

The gene calls are TRBV15 and TRBJ2-7, with 11 bases identical to TRBD1. Per the germline V gene, CDR1 is LNHNV and CDR2 is YYDKDF (reference sequence). The CDR3 is 16 amino acids. V trimming: 0 bases; J trimming: 4 bases; junction bases outside the gene matches: 5. CDR3 nucleotide sequence: TGTGCCACCAGCAGAGATCCAGGGACAGGGGGGTACGAGCAGTACTTC. Translated, it gives CATSRDPGTGGYEQYF.

The rearrangement uses TRBV5-4 and TRBJ2-3; 9 positions match TRBD1. Unmatched junction bases numbered 1, after V lost 2 bases and J lost 0 bases. Germline-derived CDR1 and CDR2 are SGHNT and YYREEE (reference sequence). The CDR3 has 15 residues. The CDR3 DNA is TGTGCCAGCAGCTTACAGGGGGCTAGCACAGATACGCAGTATTTT. This sequence encodes CASSLQGASTDTQYF.

The V and J genes are TRBV6-6 and TRBJ2-7; D unresolved. The V end was cut by 5 bases, the J end by 1 base, with 3 bases between. This CDR3 comprises 11 residues. CDR1 and CDR2 (germline): MNHNY, SVGAGI (reference sequence). The CDR3 nucleotides read TGTGCCAGCAGTCGGTCCTACGAGCAGTACTTC. Amino acid sequence: CASSRSYEQYF.

This chain joins TRBV28 and TRBJ1-1; D perhaps matches TRBD1 (5 bases). Germline values: CDR1 MDHEN, CDR2 SYDVKM. Trimming cost V 6 bases and J 5 bases, with 16 bases left between them. This CDR3 comprises 14 residues. The CDR3 DNA reads as TGTGCCAGCAGCCCCGGGGGGGGGATGACTGAAGCTTTCTTT. Translated: CASSPGGGMTEAFF. The full variable domain, its missing parts supplied by reference TRBV28 and TRBJ1-1, is DVKVTQSSRYLVKRTGEKVFLECVQDMDHENMFWYRQDPGLGLRLIYFSYDVKMKEKGDIPEGYSVSREKKERFSLILESASTNQTSMYLCASSPGGGMTEAFFGQGTRLTVV.

This clone occurred a few times. The V and J genes are TRBV5-4 and TRBJ2-2; a possible D gene is TRBD2 (5 bases). Germline CDR1 SGHNT, CDR2 YYREEE (reference sequence). V lost 3 bases to trimming and J lost 5 bases, with 20 bases between them. The CDR3 has 17 amino acids. The CDR3 nucleotides read TGTGCCAGCAGCTCGGGGTCCTCAAATATCTGGACCGGGGAGCTGTTTTTT. Protein sequence: CASSSGSSNIWTGELFF.

This chain uses TRBV5-1 with TRBJ2-1; 8 bases line up with TRBD2. V dropped 2 bases and J dropped 2; count of bases not matched to a gene: 6. The CDR3 length is 16 residues. The germline V gene has CDR1 SGHRS and CDR2 YFSETQ. CDR3 nucleotides: TGCGCCAGCAGCTTAGGAACGGGGGGGACCTACAATGAGCAGTTCTTC. The encoded protein is CASSLGTGGTYNEQFF.

This clone was found a few times. The chain employs TRBV5-1 and TRBJ2-1; 9 bases are a match to TRBD2. Germline V gene sequence: CDR1 SGHRS, CDR2 YFSETQ. V was pared by 3 bases and J by 2 bases, with 3 bases of the junction left unmatched. CDR3 size: 15 residues. The CDR3 loop reads CASSYGLATYNEQFF. CDR3 DNA: TGCGCCAGCAGCTACGGACTAGCGACCTACAATGAGCAGTTCTTC.

Concerning this clone: Other DNA sequences in the same sample also yield this CDR3. The J gene is TRBJ1-1, the V gene TRBV30; TRBD1 matches 8 bases. With 0 bases clipped from V and 0 bases from J, the junction kept 3 bases outside the gene matches. Germline CDR1 is GTSNPN and CDR2 is SVGIG (reference sequence). This CDR3 is 15 amino acids long. The CDR3, as DNA: TGTGCCTGGAGTGTGCGGACAGGGCTGAACACTGAAGCTTTCTTT. Protein sequence: CAWSVRTGLNTEAFF.

The chain uses TRBV9 and TRBJ2-1; a weak D match, TRBD2 (7 bases). From germline, CDR1 is SGDLS and CDR2 YYNGEE. V was pared by 10 bases and J by 1 base, with 21 bases between. The CDR3 extends over 16 amino acids. The CDR3 loop reads CAGGRGKGLSYNEQFF. CDR3 coding DNA: TGTGCCGGGGGGAGGGGGAAGGGGCTATCCTACAATGAGCAGTTCTTC.

This clone was detected only once. V usage is TRBV4-3 and J usage is TRBJ2-5, with 8 positions matching TRBD1. The germline V gene encodes CDR1 LGHNA and CDR2 YSLEER. The J segment lost 5 bases and the V segment lost 1 base, leaving 12 bases of the junction unmatched. There are 17 residues in the CDR3. The CDR3 DNA is TGCGCCAGCAGCCAAGCACTAAGGACAGGGTTCGGGGAGACCCAGTACTTC. This codes for CASSQALRTGFGETQYF.

The chain combines TRBV11-2 with TRBJ1-2, with 10 bases aligning to TRBD1. The ends lost 5 bases at V and 6 bases at J; junction bases unmatched: 9. The CDR3 has 15 amino acids. Germline CDR1 reads SGHAT; CDR2 reads FQNNGV. This chain's CDR3 is CASSPPPGQGNGYTF. CDR3 in DNA: TGTGCCAGCAGCCCGCCCCCGGGACAGGGGAATGGCTACACCTTC.

This chain links TRBV6-1 with TRBJ2-1; TRBD2 might be the D (6 bases). CDR1 and CDR2 from the germline V gene are MNHNS and SASEGT. Trimming took off 7 bases at V and 4 bases at J, with 14 bases between the two ends. The CDR3 extends over 14 amino acids. The CDR3 region is CASNILATYNEQFF. For the CDR3, the DNA is TGTGCCAGCAATATTCTAGCGACATACAATGAGCAGTTCTTC.

The rearrangement joins TRBV6-5 to TRBJ1-5, with a tentative D call TRBD1 (5 bases). Germline assignment: CDR1 MNHEY and CDR2 SVGAGI. This CDR3 has 13 amino acids. Trimming shortened V by 8 bases and J by 2 bases, and 10 bases separated the two germline ends. The CDR3 spells CASGAVGNQPQHF. The CDR3 DNA reads TGTGCCAGCGGGGCAGTCGGCAATCAGCCCCAGCATTTT.

J is TRBJ2-2 and V is TRBV6-5; 7 bases are a match to TRBD2. Germline trimming cut 8 bases from V and 1 base from J; bases unmatched to any gene: 4. The CDR3 extends over 14 amino acids. The germline gives CDR1 MNHEY, CDR2 SVGAGI. This CDR3 reads CASEVAGNTGELFF. CDR3 DNA sequence: TGTGCCAGCGAAGTAGCGGGGAACACCGGGGAGCTGTTTTTT.

Turning to this clone: This sample also contains other DNA sequences that code for the same CDR3. The chain combines TRBV28 with TRBJ1-5, with a tentative D call TRBD1 (5 bases). CDR1 and CDR2 from the germline V gene are MDHEN and SYDVKM. V was clipped by 6 bases and J by 6 bases, with 18 bases between them. This CDR3 is 15 amino acids long. The CDR3 is CASSLGPGGIQPQHF. The DNA for the CDR3 is TGTGCCAGCAGCTTAGGTCCCGGGGGGATTCAGCCCCAGCATTTT.

V gene TRBV28 combines with J gene TRBJ2-1; D is perhaps TRBD2 (6 bases). V lost 5 bases and J lost 0, with 17 bases in between. The CDR3 runs to 17 residues. The V gene's germline CDR1 is MDHEN and CDR2 SYDVKM. The CDR3 sequence is CASSPLGSGSSYNEQFF. The CDR3 nucleotides read TGTGCCAGCAGTCCACTTGGTAGCGGCAGCTCCTACAATGAGCAGTTCTTC. Together with reference TRBV28 and TRBJ2-1, the CDR3 gives the full variable domain: DVKVTQSSRYLVKRTGEKVFLECVQDMDHENMFWYRQDPGLGLRLIYFSYDVKMKEKGDIPEGYSVSREKKERFSLILESASTNQTSMYLCASSPLGSGSSYNEQFFGPGTRLTVL.

This chain joins TRBV6-5 and TRBJ2-7, with TRBD2 matching over 11 bases. V shed 7 bases, J shed 1 base, and the junction held 6 bases outside the gene matches. The germline V gene encodes CDR1 MNHEY and CDR2 SVGAGI. CDR3 length: 15 residues. CDR3 residues: CASTGGLAGSYEQYF. Written as DNA, the CDR3 is TGTGCCAGCACCGGAGGACTAGCGGGTTCCTACGAGCAGTACTTC.

The rearrangement joins TRBV6-1 to TRBJ1-5; 11 nucleotides match TRBD1. Germline assignment: CDR1 MNHNS and CDR2 SASEGT. V lost 6 bases to trimming and J lost 8 bases; unmatched junction nucleotides: 3. The CDR3 runs 13 residues. In DNA form, the CDR3 reads TGTGCCAGCAGACCGGGACAGGGGGAGCCCCAGCATTTT. Translation gives CASRPGQGEPQHF.

The chain couples TRBV19 to TRBJ1-1, with 7 bases lining up with TRBD1. This CDR3 contains 14 residues. CDR1 LNHDA and CDR2 SQIVND come from the germline V gene (reference sequence). Trimming took 7 bases from V and 6 from J; bases not matched to a gene: 11. As DNA, the CDR3 is TGTGCCAGTACCGCCGACAGGGTGGGCGCTGAAGCTTTCTTT. Translated: CASTADRVGAEAFF. Filled out from reference TRBV19 and TRBJ1-1, the complete variable domain reads DGGITQSPKYLFRKEGQNVTLSCEQNLNHDAMYWYRQDPGQGLRLIYYSQIVNDFQKGDIAEGYSVSREKKESFPLTVTSAQKNPTAFYLCASTADRVGAEAFFGQGTRLTVV.

V usage is TRBV7-2 and J usage is TRBJ1-5; D gene uncertain. The V end lost 5 bases, the J end lost 6 bases, and 11 bases lay between the germline ends. The CDR3 contains 13 residues. Looked up from germline, CDR1 is SGHTA and CDR2 is FQGNSA. The CDR3 DNA is TGTGCCAGCAGCCCCCAAGGAGTTCAGCCCCAGCATTTT. Translation gives CASSPQGVQPQHF.

J is TRBJ2-1 and V is TRBV25-1; D is uncertain. V was cut by 8 bases and J by 9 bases, with 8 bases left in between. Per the germline V gene, CDR1 is MGHDK and CDR2 is SYGVNS. The CDR3 has 10 residues. This chain's CDR3 is CASGAVEQFF. DNA of the CDR3: TGTGCCAGCGGCGCGGTTGAGCAGTTCTTC.

The sample holds a few counts of this clone. The genes are TRBV28 and TRBJ1-1; D call uncertain. CDR3 length: 12 amino acids. Germline values: CDR1 MDHEN, CDR2 SYDVKM. The ends were cut back, 5 bases at V and 3 bases at J, with 7 bases in the middle. Here the CDR3 reads CASSPRYTEAFF. The DNA for the CDR3 is TGTGCCAGCAGTCCGCGATACACTGAAGCTTTCTTT.

The V gene is TRBV10-1, the J gene TRBJ2-3, with 10 bases fitting TRBD2. Germline V gene lookup returns CDR1 WNHNN and CDR2 SYGVQD (reference sequence). The CDR3 is 15 residues long. V lost 6 bases to trimming and J lost 6 bases; unmatched junction nucleotides: 9. CDR3 sequence: CASSLLAGGLDTQYF. CDR3 nucleotide sequence: TGCGCCAGCAGCCTTTTAGCGGGGGGCTTGGATACGCAGTATTTT.

This chain links TRBV28 with TRBJ1-5; D perhaps matches TRBD1 (6 bases). The CDR3 spans 14 residues. Germline V gives CDR1 MDHEN, CDR2 SYDVKM. V dropped 2 bases and J dropped 5 bases, with 10 bases sitting between them. CDR3 nucleotide sequence: TGTGCCAGCAGTTTAAGCGGGGGGCATCAGCCCCAGCATTTT. It translates to CASSLSGGHQPQHF.

About this clone itself: The sample has other DNA sequences that encode this CDR3 too. The chain couples TRBV30 to TRBJ1-5, with 7 bases fitting TRBD1. The V and J ends lost 1 base and 4 bases, in that order; junction bases with no gene match: 1. The CDR3 is 13 amino acids. Per germline, CDR1 GTSNPN and CDR2 SVGIG (reference sequence). Here the CDR3 reads CAWSAQGNQPQHF. DNA for the CDR3: TGTGCCTGGAGTGCACAGGGGAATCAGCCCCAGCATTTT.